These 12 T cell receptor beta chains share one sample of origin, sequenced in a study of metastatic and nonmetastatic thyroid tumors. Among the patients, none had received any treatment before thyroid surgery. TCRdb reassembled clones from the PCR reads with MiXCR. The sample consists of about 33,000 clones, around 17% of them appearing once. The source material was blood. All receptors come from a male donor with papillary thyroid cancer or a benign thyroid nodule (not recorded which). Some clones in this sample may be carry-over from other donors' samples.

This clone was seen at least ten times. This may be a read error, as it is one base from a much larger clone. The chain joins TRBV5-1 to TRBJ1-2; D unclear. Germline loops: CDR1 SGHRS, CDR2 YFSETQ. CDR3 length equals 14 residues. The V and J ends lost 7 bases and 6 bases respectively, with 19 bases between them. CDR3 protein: CASGPQSRTDGYTF. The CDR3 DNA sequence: TGCGCCAGCGGGCCGCAATCCCGGACGGATGGCTACACCTTC.

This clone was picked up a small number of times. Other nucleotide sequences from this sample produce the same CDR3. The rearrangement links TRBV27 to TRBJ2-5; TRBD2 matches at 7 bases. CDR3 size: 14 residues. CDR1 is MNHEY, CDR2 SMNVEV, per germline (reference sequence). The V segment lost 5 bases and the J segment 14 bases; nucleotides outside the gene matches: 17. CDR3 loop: CASSTLRGSETQYF. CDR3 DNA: TGTGCCAGCAGTACTCTCCGCGGGAGTGAGACACAATACTTC.

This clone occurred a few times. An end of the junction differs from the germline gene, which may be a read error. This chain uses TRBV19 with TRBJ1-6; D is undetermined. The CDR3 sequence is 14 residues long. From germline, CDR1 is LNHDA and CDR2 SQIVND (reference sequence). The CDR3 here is CASSLPRPDSTLHF. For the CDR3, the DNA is TGTGCCAGTAGTCTCCCCCGGCCCGATTCAACCCTCCACTTT. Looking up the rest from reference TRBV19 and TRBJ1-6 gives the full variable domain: DGGITQSPKYLFRKEGQNVTLSCEQNLNHDAMYWYRQDPGQGLRLIYYSQIVNDFQKGDIAEGYSVSREKKESFPLTVTSAQKNPTAFYLCASSLPRPDSTLHFGNGTRLTVT.

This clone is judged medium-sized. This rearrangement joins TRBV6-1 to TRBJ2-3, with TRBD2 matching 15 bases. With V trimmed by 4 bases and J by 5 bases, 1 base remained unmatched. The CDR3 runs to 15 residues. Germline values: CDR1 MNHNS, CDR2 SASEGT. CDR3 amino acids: CASSGTSGGGDTQYF. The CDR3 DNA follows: TGTGCCAGCAGTGGGACTAGCGGGGGGGGAGATACGCAGTATTTT.

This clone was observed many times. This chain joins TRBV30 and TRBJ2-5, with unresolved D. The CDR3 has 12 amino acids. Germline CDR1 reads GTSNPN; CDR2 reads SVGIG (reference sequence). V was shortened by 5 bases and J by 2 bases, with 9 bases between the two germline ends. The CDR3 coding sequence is TGTGCCTGGGCACGCGCTCAAGAGACCCAGTACTTC. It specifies CAWARAQETQYF. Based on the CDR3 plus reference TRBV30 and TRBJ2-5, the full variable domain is SQTIHQWPATLVQPVGSPLSLECTVEGTSNPNLYWYRQAAGRGLQLLFYSVGIGQISSEVPQNLSASRPQDRQFILSSKKLLLSDSGFYLCAWARAQETQYFGPGTRLLVL.

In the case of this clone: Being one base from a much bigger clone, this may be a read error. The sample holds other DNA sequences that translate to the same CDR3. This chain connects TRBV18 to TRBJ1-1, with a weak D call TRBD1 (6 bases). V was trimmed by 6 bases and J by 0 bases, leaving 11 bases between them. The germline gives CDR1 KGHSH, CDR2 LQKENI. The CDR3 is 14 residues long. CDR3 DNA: TGTGCCAGCTCGGTCGACAGGCTGAACACTGAAGCTTTCTTT. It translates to CASSVDRLNTEAFF.

CDR3 region: CASSGLAGGPHRFGWTQYF. For the CDR3, the DNA is TGTGCCAGCAGTGGACTAGCGGGAGGGCCCCACCGGTTTGGATGGACCCAGTACTTC. This chain links TRBV6-4 with TRBJ2-5; 14 bases map to TRBD2. The CDR3 is 19 amino acids. V lost 4 bases to trimming and J lost 7 bases; unmatched junction nucleotides: 17. Germline V lookup: CDR1 MRHNA, CDR2 SNTAGT.

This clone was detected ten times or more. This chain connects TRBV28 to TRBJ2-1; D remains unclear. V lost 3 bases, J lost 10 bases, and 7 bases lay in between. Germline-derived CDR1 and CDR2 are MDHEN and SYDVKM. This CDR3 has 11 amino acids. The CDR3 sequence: CASSFRKEQFF. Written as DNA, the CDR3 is TGTGCCAGCAGTTTTAGAAAGGAGCAGTTCTTC.

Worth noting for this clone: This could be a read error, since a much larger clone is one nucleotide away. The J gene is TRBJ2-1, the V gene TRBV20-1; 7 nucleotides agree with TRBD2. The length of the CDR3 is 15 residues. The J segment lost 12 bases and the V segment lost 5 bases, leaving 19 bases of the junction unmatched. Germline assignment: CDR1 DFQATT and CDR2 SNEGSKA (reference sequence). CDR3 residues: CSAPWGGRWGGGQFF. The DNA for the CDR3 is TGCAGTGCTCCATGGGGCGGGAGATGGGGCGGTGGGCAGTTCTTC.

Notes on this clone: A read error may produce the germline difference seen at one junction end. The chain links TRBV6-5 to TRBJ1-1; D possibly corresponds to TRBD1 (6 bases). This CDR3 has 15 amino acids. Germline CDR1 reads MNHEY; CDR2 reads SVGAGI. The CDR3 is CASSYWTVMNTEALF. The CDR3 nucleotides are TGTGCCAGCAGTTACTGGACAGTTATGAACACTGAAGCTTTATTT.

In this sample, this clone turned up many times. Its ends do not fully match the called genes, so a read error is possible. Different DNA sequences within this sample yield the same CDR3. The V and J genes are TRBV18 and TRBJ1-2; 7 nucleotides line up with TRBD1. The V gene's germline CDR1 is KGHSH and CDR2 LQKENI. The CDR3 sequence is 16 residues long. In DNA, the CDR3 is TGTGCCAGCCCACCACCAATAAGGACAACAGGGGATGGCTACACCTTC. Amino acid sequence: CASPPPIRTTGDGYTF.

CDR3 sequence reads: CASSSGPGGTEAFF. The CDR3 region has the DNA TGTGCCAGCAGCTCCGGACCCGGAGGGACTGAAGCTTTCTTT. The rearrangement joins TRBV7-9 to TRBJ1-1; D is ambiguous. Germline CDR1 is SEHNR and CDR2 is FQNEAQ (reference sequence). V was clipped by 4 bases and J by 5 bases, with 14 bases between them. This CDR3 has 14 residues.